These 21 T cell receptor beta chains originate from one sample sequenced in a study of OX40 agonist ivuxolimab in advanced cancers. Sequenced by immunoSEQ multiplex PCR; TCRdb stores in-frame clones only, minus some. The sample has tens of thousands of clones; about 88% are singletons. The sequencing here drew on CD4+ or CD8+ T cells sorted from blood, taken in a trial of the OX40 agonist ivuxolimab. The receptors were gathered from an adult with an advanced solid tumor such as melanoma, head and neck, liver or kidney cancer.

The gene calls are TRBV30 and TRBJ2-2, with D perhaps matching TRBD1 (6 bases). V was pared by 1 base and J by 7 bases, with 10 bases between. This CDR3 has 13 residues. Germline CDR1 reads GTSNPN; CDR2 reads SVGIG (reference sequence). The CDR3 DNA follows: TGTGCCTGGAGTGAAAAAGGGGGCGGGGAGCTGTTTTTT. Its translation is CAWSEKGGGELFF.

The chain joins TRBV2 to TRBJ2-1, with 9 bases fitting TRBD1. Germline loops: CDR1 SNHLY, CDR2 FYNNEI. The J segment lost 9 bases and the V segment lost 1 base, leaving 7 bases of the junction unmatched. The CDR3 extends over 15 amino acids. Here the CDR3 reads CASSEEGTGRVEQFF. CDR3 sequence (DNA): TGTGCCAGCAGTGAAGAGGGGACAGGGAGGGTTGAGCAGTTCTTC.

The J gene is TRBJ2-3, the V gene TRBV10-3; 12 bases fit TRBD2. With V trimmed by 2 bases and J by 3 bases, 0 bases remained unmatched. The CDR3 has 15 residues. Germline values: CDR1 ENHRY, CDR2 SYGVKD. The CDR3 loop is CAISELAGGTDTQYF. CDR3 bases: TGTGCCATCAGTGAGCTAGCGGGGGGGACAGATACGCAGTATTTT.

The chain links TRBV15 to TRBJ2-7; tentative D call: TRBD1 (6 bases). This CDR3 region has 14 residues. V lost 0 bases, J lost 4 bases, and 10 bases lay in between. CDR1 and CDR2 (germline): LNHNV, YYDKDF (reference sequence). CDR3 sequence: CATSRDKGVYEQYF. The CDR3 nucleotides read TGTGCCACCAGCAGAGATAAGGGGGTTTACGAGCAGTACTTC.

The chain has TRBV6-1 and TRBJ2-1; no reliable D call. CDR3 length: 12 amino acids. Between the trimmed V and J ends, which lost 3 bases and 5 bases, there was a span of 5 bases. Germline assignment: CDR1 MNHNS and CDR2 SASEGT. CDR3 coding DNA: TGTGCCAGCAGTGAGTGGAACAATGAGCAGTTCTTC. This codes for CASSEWNNEQFF.

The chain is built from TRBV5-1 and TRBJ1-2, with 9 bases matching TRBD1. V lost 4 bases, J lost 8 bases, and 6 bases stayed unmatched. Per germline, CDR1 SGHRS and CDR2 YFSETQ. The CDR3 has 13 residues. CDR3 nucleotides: TGCGCCAGCAGCCCGGACAGGGGACAAGGCTACACCTTC. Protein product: CASSPDRGQGYTF.

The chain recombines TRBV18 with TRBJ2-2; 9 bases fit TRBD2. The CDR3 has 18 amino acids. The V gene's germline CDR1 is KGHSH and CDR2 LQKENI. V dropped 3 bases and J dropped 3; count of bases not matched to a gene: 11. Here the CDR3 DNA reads TGTGCCAGCTCACCTGCCCCAGCTAGCGGGGTTTACACCGGGGAGCTGTTTTTT. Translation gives CASSPAPASGVYTGELFF.

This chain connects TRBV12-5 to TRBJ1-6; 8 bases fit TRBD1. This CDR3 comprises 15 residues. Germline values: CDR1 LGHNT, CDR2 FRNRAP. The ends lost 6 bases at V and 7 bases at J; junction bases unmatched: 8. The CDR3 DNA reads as TGTGCTAGTGGGGACGGACAGGGCAACAATTCACCCCTCCACTTT. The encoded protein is CASGDGQGNNSPLHF.

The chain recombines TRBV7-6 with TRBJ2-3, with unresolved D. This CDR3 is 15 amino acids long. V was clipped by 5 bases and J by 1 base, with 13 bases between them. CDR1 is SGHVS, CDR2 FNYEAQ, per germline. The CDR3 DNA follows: TGTGCCAGCAGCCCTATGTCCTTAGGCACAGATACGCAGTATTTT. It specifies CASSPMSLGTDTQYF.

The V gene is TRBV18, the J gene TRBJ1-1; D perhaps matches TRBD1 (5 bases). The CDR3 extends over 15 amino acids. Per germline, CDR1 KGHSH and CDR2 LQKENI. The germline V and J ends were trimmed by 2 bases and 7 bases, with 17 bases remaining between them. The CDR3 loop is CASSPWSDSTNEAFF. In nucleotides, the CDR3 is TGTGCCAGCTCACCATGGAGCGACAGTACCAATGAAGCTTTCTTT.

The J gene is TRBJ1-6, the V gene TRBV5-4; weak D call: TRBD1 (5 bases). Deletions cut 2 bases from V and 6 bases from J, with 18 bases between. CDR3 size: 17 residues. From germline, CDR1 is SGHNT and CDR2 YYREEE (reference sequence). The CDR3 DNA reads TGTGCCAGCAGCTTCGGCGGGGCGAGACCTGGTAATTCACCCCTCCACTTT. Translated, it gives CASSFGGARPGNSPLHF.

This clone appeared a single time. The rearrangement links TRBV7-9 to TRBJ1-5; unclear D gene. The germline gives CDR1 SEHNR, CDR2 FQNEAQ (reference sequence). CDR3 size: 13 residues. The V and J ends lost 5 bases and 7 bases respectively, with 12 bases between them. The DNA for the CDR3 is TGTGCCAGCAGCGGATCCACTTTGCAGCCCCAGCATTTT. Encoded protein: CASSGSTLQPQHF.

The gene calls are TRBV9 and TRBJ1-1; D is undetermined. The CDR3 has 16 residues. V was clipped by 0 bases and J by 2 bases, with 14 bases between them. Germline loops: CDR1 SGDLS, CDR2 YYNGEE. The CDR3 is CASSVDGGQQNTEAFF. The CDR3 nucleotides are TGTGCCAGCAGCGTAGATGGCGGGCAACAAAACACTGAAGCTTTCTTT. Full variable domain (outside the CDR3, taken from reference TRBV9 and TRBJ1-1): DSGVTQTPKHLITATGQRVTLRCSPRSGDLSVYWYQQSLDQGLQFLIQYYNGEERAKGNILERFSAQQFPDLHSELNLSSLELGDSALYFCASSVDGGQQNTEAFFGQGTRLTVV.

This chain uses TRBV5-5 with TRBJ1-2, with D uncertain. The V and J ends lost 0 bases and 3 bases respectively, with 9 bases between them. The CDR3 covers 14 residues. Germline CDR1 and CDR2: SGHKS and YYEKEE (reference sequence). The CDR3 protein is CASSLGGNDYGYTF. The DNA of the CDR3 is TGTGCCAGCAGCTTGGGAGGGAATGACTATGGCTACACCTTC.

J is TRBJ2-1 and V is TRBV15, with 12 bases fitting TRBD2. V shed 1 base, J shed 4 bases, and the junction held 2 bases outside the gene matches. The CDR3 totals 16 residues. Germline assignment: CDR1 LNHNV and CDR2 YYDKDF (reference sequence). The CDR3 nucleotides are TGTGCCACCAGCAGAGGACTAGCGGGGGAGTACAATGAGCAGTTCTTC. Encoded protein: CATSRGLAGEYNEQFF.

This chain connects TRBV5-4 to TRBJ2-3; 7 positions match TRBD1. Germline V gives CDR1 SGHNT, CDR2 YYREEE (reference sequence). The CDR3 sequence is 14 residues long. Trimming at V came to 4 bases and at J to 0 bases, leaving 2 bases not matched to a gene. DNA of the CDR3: TGTGCCAGCAGCAAGGGACAGAGCACAGATACGCAGTATTTT. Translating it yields CASSKGQSTDTQYF. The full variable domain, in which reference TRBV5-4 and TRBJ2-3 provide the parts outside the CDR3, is ETGVTQSPTHLIKTRGQQVTLRCSSQSGHNTVSWYQQALGQGPQFIFQYYREEENGRGNFPPRFSGLQFPNYSSELNVNALELDDSALYLCASSKGQSTDTQYFGPGTRLTVL.

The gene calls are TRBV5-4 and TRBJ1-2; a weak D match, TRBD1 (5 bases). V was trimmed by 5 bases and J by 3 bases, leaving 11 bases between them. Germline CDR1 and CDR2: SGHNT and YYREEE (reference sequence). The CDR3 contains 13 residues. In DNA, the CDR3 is TGTGCCAGCAGAGGGACGACTGACTATGGCTACACCTTC. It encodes CASRGTTDYGYTF.

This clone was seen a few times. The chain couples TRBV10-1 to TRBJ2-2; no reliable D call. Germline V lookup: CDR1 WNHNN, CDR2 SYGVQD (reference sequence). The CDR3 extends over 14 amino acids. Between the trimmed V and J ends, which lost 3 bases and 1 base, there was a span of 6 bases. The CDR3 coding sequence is TGCGCCAGCAGTGACGCTCGGAACACCGGGGAGCTGTTTTTT. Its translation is CASSDARNTGELFF.

The CDR3: CAWSTQGLASYNEQFF. In nucleotides, the CDR3 is TGTGCCTGGAGTACCCAGGGTCTCGCTTCCTACAATGAGCAGTTCTTC. This chain links TRBV30 with TRBJ2-1, with D tentatively TRBD1 (5 bases). In germline, CDR1 is GTSNPN, CDR2 SVGIG (reference sequence). The V end was cut by 2 bases, the J end by 1 base, with 15 bases between. The CDR3 runs to 16 residues.

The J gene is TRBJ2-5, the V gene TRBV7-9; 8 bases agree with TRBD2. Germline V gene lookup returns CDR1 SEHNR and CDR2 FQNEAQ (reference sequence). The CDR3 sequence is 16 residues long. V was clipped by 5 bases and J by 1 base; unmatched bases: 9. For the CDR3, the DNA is TGTGCCAGCAGCCCCCGGCGGGGGGTCGCCCAAGAGACCCAGTACTTC. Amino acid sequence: CASSPRRGVAQETQYF.

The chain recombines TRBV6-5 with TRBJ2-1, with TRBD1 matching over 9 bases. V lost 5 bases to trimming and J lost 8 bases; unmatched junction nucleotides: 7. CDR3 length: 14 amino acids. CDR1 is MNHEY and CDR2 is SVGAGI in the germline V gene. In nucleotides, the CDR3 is TGTGCCAGCAGTGTAGGACAGGGGCGGGATGAGCAGTTCTTC. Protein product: CASSVGQGRDEQFF.